Listed below are T cell receptor beta chains from one sample, sequenced in a study of blood T cell repertoires in COVID-19. Repertoires were generated with immunoSEQ multiplex PCR, while TCRdb's copy carries only in-frame clones and drops some. Of more than 90,000 clones detected, 85% appear once; the ten largest clones hold around 38%. Sequencing was performed on peripheral blood. Every receptor here comes from an older man with acute or convalescent COVID-19. Both conserved end residues are part of each CDR3. Fields, in order: clone size, J gene, V gene, D gene, CDR3 DNA, CDR3 protein. The D gene is left open where the match is weak. Only part of the rows carry a size: once, few, many, or a class if the clone is expanded.

size: many
J: TRBJ1-3
V: TRBV9
D: .
DNA: TGTGCCAGCAGCGTAGGACTTTCAAACACCATATATTTT
CDR3: CASSVGLSNTIYF

size: .
J: TRBJ2-5
V: TRBV11-3
D: TRBD2
DNA: TGTGCCAGCAGCTTAGGACTAGCGGGAGTGGGGACCCAGTACTTC
CDR3: CASSLGLAGVGTQYF

size: .
J: TRBJ1-1
V: TRBV7-3
D: TRBD1
DNA: TGTGCCAGCAGCCTTGACAGGGGCTCTATTTGGATCACTGAAGCTTTCTTT
CDR3: CASSLDRGSIWITEAFF

size: .
J: TRBJ1-3
V: TRBV5-1
D: .
DNA: TGCGCCAGCAGCATCCAACAGGGATCTGGAAACACCATATATTTT
CDR3: CASSIQQGSGNTIYF

size: .
J: TRBJ2-2
V: TRBV6-2/TRBV6-3
D: TRBD1
DNA: TGTGCCAGCAGTGGTCAGGGGGCCGGGGAGCTGTTTTTT
CDR3: CASSGQGAGELFF

size: .
J: TRBJ1-5
V: TRBV30
D: .
DNA: TGTGCCTGGAGCCAAACCCAGGCAGGGCCTCAGCCCCAGCATTTT
CDR3: CAWSQTQAGPQPQHF

size: .
J: TRBJ1-1
V: TRBV18
D: .
DNA: TGTGCCAGCTCACCCCGGATCAAAACAGAGTCTGAAGCTTTCTTT
CDR3: CASSPRIKTESEAFF

size: .
J: TRBJ2-2
V: TRBV19
D: .
DNA: TGTGCCAGTAGTTCCGGGTCGAACACCGGGGAGCTGTTTTTT
CDR3: CASSSGSNTGELFF

size: .
J: TRBJ2-5
V: TRBV7-6
D: .
DNA: TGTGCCAGCAGCTTAAGGACACAGAACTTCCAAGAGACCCAGTACTTC
CDR3: CASSLRTQNFQETQYF

size: .
J: TRBJ1-2
V: TRBV7-9
D: TRBD1
DNA: TGTGCCAGCAGCTTAGGCAGGGGGGCGCAAGAGGATGGCTACACCTTC
CDR3: CASSLGRGAQEDGYTF

size: .
J: TRBJ2-1
V: TRBV7-3
D: .
DNA: TGTGCCAGCAGCCGCGTGGCTAGCCCTCCCTCCTACAATGAGCAGTTCTTC
CDR3: CASSRVASPPSYNEQFF

size: .
J: TRBJ2-5
V: TRBV28
D: .
DNA: TGTGCCAGCAGGGGGGGACAGCTGACCCAGTACTTC
CDR3: CASRGGQLTQYF